Included here is one T cell receptor beta chain sequence, with context. Its antigen is not known. The length of the CDR3 is 15 residues. CDR1 WNHNN and CDR2 SYGVQD come from the germline V gene (reference sequence). The ends were cut back, 6 bases at V and 3 bases at J, with 16 bases in the middle. This sample was included in a study of response to subunit inactivated influenza vaccine. General study points: The authors suggested that few new T cells are recruited per seasonal influenza vaccination.

Using its own MiXCR run on the RT-PCR reads, TCRdb lists one record per CDR3 protein. This table has 500,000 to 550,000 distinct CDR3 sequences, approximately 7.6% appearing once. The chain links TRBV10-1 to TRBJ2-3; D possibly uses TRBD1 or TRBD2 (6 bases each). This material consisted of PBMCs from blood, taken roughly 24 months after vaccination. The TCR comes from a man aged 45-69 years who received an inactivated influenza vaccine. CDR3 loop: CASSVSRGQTDTQYF. The CDR3 DNA reads as TGCGCCAGCAGCGTATCACGGGGGCAGACAGATACGCAGTATTTT.